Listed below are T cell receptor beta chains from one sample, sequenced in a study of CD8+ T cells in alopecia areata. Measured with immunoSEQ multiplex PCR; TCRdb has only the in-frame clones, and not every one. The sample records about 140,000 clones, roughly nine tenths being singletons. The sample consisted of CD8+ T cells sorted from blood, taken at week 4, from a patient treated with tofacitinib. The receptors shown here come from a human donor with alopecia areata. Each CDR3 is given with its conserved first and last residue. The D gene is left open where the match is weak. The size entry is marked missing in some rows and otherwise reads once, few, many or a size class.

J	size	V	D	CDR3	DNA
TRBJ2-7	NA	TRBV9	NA	CASSVAPGTYEQYF	TGTGCCAGCAGCGTAGCGCCCGGGACCTACGAGCAGTACTTC
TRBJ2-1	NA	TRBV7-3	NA	CASSLLASSYNEQFF	TGTGCCAGCAGCTTACTAGCTAGCTCCTACAATGAGCAGTTCTTC
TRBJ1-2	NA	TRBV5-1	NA	CASSISEEEILYGYTF	TGCGCCAGCAGCATAAGCGAGGAGGAAATTCTCTATGGCTACACCTTC
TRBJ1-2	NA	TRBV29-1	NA	CSVEAPRRNYGYTF	TGCAGCGTTGAAGCCCCGCGCCGAAACTATGGCTACACCTTC
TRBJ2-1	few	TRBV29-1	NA	CSVENVTQFF	TGCAGCGTTGAAAACGTGACGCAGTTCTTC
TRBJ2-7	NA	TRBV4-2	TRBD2	CASSQDWGRGAPSSYEQYF	TGTGCCAGCAGCCAAGATTGGGGGCGGGGGGCTCCTAGCTCCTACGAGCAGTACTTC
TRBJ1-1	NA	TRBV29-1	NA	CSAPGRLVGHDTEAFF	TGCAGCGCTCCGGGCCGCTTAGTTGGGCATGACACTGAAGCTTTCTTT
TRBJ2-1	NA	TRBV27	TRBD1	CASSSAPGGQDNEQFF	TGTGCCAGCTCTTCCGCACCAGGGGGCCAAGACAATGAGCAGTTCTTC
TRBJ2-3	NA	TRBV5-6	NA	CASSISSNPITDTQYF	TGTGCCAGCAGCATCTCATCCAACCCGATCACAGATACGCAGTATTTT
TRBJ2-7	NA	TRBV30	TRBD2	CAWSGPGLAGWSYEQYF	TGTGCCTGGAGTGGACCTGGACTAGCGGGGTGGTCCTACGAGCAGTACTTC
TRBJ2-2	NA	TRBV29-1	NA	CSVIHTGELFF	TGCAGCGTGATTCACACCGGGGAGCTGTTTTTT
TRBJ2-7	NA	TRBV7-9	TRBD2	CASSPTGLAGIYEQYF	TGTGCCAGCAGCCCGACGGGACTAGCGGGGATATACGAGCAGTACTTC
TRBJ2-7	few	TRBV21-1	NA	CASSKVERTGLYEQYF	TGTGCCAGCAGCAAAGTAGAAAGGACAGGGCTCTACGAGCAGTACTTC
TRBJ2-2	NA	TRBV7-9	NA	CASRGENTGELFF	TGTGCCAGCAGAGGGGAAAACACCGGGGAGCTGTTTTTT
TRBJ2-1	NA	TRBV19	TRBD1	CASSIDIPRQGQDEQFF	TGTGCCAGTAGTATAGATATACCACGACAGGGGCAGGATGAGCAGTTCTTC
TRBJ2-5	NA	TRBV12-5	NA	CASGWLLGEVVETQYF	TGTGCTAGTGGTTGGTTGCTTGGGGAGGTGGTAGAGACCCAGTACTTC